This T cell receptor beta chain appears in the sequencing data of a study of HIV-infected children after antiretroviral therapy interruption. Study context: Samples from the continuous-treatment group were taken at weeks 0, 48 and 150.

The V end lost 4 bases, the J end lost 2 bases, and 9 bases lay between the germline ends. CDR3 length equals 13 residues. CDR1 and CDR2 (germline): SGHTA, FQGTGA. Findings of the study overall: By the end of treatment interruption, naive CD4+ clonality (Gini) increased.

This clonotype was observed a handful of times. Its antigen is as yet unknown. Specified treatment: PENTA 11 planned treatment interruption arm or continuous ART arm. Sorting from thawed PBMCs isolated naive CD4+ CD45RA+ CD45RO- T cells. A 3' RACE protocol on RNA, with unique molecular identifiers, produced the TCR library. From the 3' RACE reads, TCRdb called clonotypes with MiXCR, one entry per CDR3 protein. This sample carries about 89,000 distinct CDR3 sequences, approximately 6.9% of them seen once, and the ten largest clones take about 1.1%. The receptor was isolated from a pool of human donors with HIV. The rearrangement joins TRBV7-3 to TRBJ2-7, with D perhaps matching TRBD1 or TRBD2 (5 bases each). The sequenced sample was CD45RA+ CD4+ T cells from PBMCs, pooled from several time points, obtained from a donor given antiretroviral therapy, either interrupted or continuous. Stated subset: naive CD4+ CD45RA+ CD45RO- T cells. The CDR3 loop is CASSSTGPYEQYF. In DNA form, the CDR3 reads TGTGCCAGCAGCTCCACGGGACCCTACGAGCAGTACTTC.